Shown below are 30 T cell receptor beta chains from a single sample sequenced in a study of blood T cells in healthy people across ages. The second PCR ran about 7 to 12 cycles with a sample-barcoded 5' primer and J-beta primers. From the 5' RACE reads, TCRdb called clonotypes with MiXCR, one entry per CDR3 protein. The sample carries 2 million or so distinct CDR3 sequences, 49% recorded once. Sequences were obtained from blood. Receptors were obtained from a woman in her forties in good health.

The J gene is TRBJ2-1, the V gene TRBV6-5, with D possibly TRBD2 on 6 matching bases. V was pared by 11 bases and J by 4 bases, with 15 bases between. The CDR3 contains 13 residues. Germline V gene data show CDR1 as MNHEY and CDR2 as SVGAGI. The CDR3 loop is CAGKRGVYNEQFF. The CDR3 coding sequence is TGTGCCGGCAAACGCGGGGTGTACAATGAGCAGTTCTTC.

The V and J genes are TRBV6-5 and TRBJ1-4; 8 bases are shared with TRBD1. Unmatched junction bases numbered 6, after V lost 8 bases and J lost 7 bases. CDR1 and CDR2 (germline): MNHEY, SVGAGI. The CDR3 is made up of 13 amino acids. The CDR3 sequence is CASGATGGEKLFF. CDR3 coding DNA: TGTGCCAGCGGGGCAACAGGGGGTGAAAAACTGTTTTTT.

This chain links TRBV4-1 with TRBJ2-4; 7 bases are a match to TRBD2. Germline assignment: CDR1 MGHRA and CDR2 YSYEKL. After removal of 4 bases from V and 0 bases from J, the junction contained 6 bases not matched to a gene. This CDR3 spans 16 amino acids. The CDR3 DNA sequence: TGCGCCAGCAGCCCCTTACTAGCGATAGCCAAAAACATTCAGTACTTC. Its protein product is CASSPLLAIAKNIQYF.

This chain uses TRBV12-3 or TRBV12-4 with TRBJ1-2; D ambiguous. The CDR3 is made up of 13 amino acids. V lost 6 bases and J 2 bases, leaving 10 bases between the germline ends. The CDR3 region has the DNA TGTGCCAGCAGCCCGATTTACAACTATGGCTACACCTTC. As protein: CASSPIYNYGYTF.

The chain is built from TRBV15 and TRBJ2-6, with D unresolved. With 2 bases removed from V and 0 bases from J, the gap between germline ends came to 14 bases. The CDR3 is made up of 18 amino acids. The germline V gene has CDR1 LNHNV and CDR2 YYDKDF (reference sequence). The DNA for the CDR3 is TGTGCCACCAGCAGAAACAGCGAAACTCTCTCTGGGGCCAACGTCCTGACTTTC. Protein sequence: CATSRNSETLSGANVLTF.

V is TRBV7-2 and J is TRBJ2-3; 13 positions agree with TRBD2. J was trimmed by 0 bases and V by 5 bases; bases with no gene match: 14. CDR1 and CDR2 (germline): SGHTA, FQGNSA. The CDR3 totals 20 residues. Written as DNA, the CDR3 is TGTGCCAGCAGCCGACCCCGACTAGCGGGGGGCCCCCTTAGCACAGATACGCAGTATTTT. The encoded protein is CASSRPRLAGGPLSTDTQYF.

In this sample, this clonotype turned up a few times. The CDR3 sequence: CASSPDRASETQYF. The CDR3 DNA is TGTGCCAGCAGCCCAGACAGAGCCTCGGAGACCCAGTACTTC. The chain combines TRBV7-9 with TRBJ2-5, with TRBD1 as a possible D gene (5 bases). Germline CDR1 reads SEHNR; CDR2 reads FQNEAQ (reference sequence). This CDR3 is built from 14 residues. V lost 5 bases to trimming and J lost 5 bases, with 15 bases between them.

This clonotype was counted only a few times. CDR3 sequence reads: CSVGRGQSTDTQYF. In DNA form, the CDR3 reads TGCAGCGTTGGCCGGGGACAGTCAACAGATACGCAGTATTTT. The V and J genes are TRBV29-1 and TRBJ2-3, with 7 bases that match TRBD1. J lost 3 bases, V lost 4 bases, and 7 bases had no gene match. Germline CDR1 is SQVTM and CDR2 is ANQGSEA. This CDR3 contains 14 residues.

The chain is built from TRBV4-1 and TRBJ1-2; D ambiguous. Per germline, CDR1 MGHRA and CDR2 YSYEKL. With 0 bases removed from V and 4 bases from J, the gap between germline ends came to 15 bases. The CDR3 covers 16 residues. The CDR3 region is CASSQDVGSGTYGYTF. For the CDR3, the DNA is TGCGCCAGCAGCCAAGATGTTGGCAGCGGAACCTATGGCTACACCTTC.

The chain uses TRBV7-2 and TRBJ1-1; weak D call: TRBD1 (6 bases). Germline lookup yields CDR1 SGHTA and CDR2 FQGNSA. This CDR3 contains 14 residues. The V and J ends lost 3 bases and 6 bases respectively, with 14 bases between them. CDR3 amino acids: CASSLEVGGSEAFF. The CDR3 DNA reads TGTGCCAGCAGCTTGGAGGTAGGGGGATCTGAAGCTTTCTTT.

The chain couples TRBV4-3 to TRBJ2-3; D is uncertain. V dropped 2 bases and J dropped 8 bases, with 11 bases sitting between them. Germline V lookup: CDR1 LGHNA, CDR2 YSLEER. CDR3 length: 13 residues. The DNA for the CDR3 is TGCGCCAGCAGCCAATCTCAGCTGGGTACGCAGTATTTT. The encoded protein is CASSQSQLGTQYF.

The rearrangement links TRBV11-2 to TRBJ1-2; no clear D. Germline CDR1 reads SGHAT; CDR2 reads FQNNGV. The V gene lost 5 bases and the J gene lost 0 bases, with 13 bases spanning the gap. The CDR3 contains 15 residues. CDR3 loop: CASSRGAVSNYGYTF. The DNA for the CDR3 is TGTGCCAGCAGCCGCGGTGCGGTATCTAACTATGGCTACACCTTC.

V and J are TRBV6-2 or TRBV6-3 and TRBJ2-7; D ambiguous. Trimming removed 8 bases from V and 0 bases from J, with 17 bases in between. Germline V CDR1 and CDR2: MNHEY, SVGEGT. The CDR3 runs to 15 residues. The CDR3 nucleotides are TGTGCCAGCCGACCGGAAGGGTCCAGCTCCTACGAGCAGTACTTC. Its translation is CASRPEGSSSYEQYF.

The chain carries TRBV2 and TRBJ1-1, with D hard to call. The CDR3 is 13 residues long. V shed 8 bases and J shed 5 bases, with 15 bases lying between them. CDR1 SNHLY and CDR2 FYNNEI come from the germline V gene. The CDR3 DNA is TGTGCCAGCCCACGCCAGAGCGGGACTGAAGCTTTCTTT. The encoded protein is CASPRQSGTEAFF.

J is TRBJ2-7 and V is TRBV4-1; maybe TRBD2 (5 bases). CDR3 size: 15 residues. Deletions cut 1 base from V and 4 bases from J, with 14 bases between. Germline loops: CDR1 MGHRA, CDR2 YSYEKL. CDR3 protein: CASSQAGVGLYEQYF. For the CDR3, the DNA is TGCGCCAGCAGCCAAGCCGGGGTAGGGCTATACGAGCAGTACTTC.

This rearrangement joins TRBV6-2 or TRBV6-3 to TRBJ2-1; D may be TRBD1 or TRBD2 (6 bases each). This CDR3 contains 16 residues. The germline V and J ends were trimmed by 10 bases and 7 bases, with 26 bases remaining between them. CDR1 is MNHEY, CDR2 SVGEGT, per germline. The CDR3 bases are TGTGCCACCCATTCCTTTCACGGGGGCTCGGTTAATGAGCAGTTCTTC. It codes for CATHSFHGGSVNEQFF.

The gene calls are TRBV6-5 and TRBJ1-2; D not resolved. The V end lost 0 bases, the J end lost 2 bases, and 10 bases lay between the germline ends. From germline, CDR1 is MNHEY and CDR2 SVGAGI. This CDR3 comprises 15 residues. The CDR3 nucleotides read TGTGCCAGCAGTTACTCGGGCGCCCCAAACTATGGCTACACCTTC. It yields the protein CASSYSGAPNYGYTF.

The J gene is TRBJ2-6, the V gene TRBV4-3; D call uncertain. Germline-derived CDR1 and CDR2 are LGHNA and YSLEER. Trimming stripped 0 bases from V and 0 bases from J, with 12 bases between. This CDR3 comprises 18 residues. In DNA, the CDR3 is TGCGCCAGCAGCCAAGATCTTCGGGTGGGCTCTGGGGCCAACGTCCTGACTTTC. The encoded protein is CASSQDLRVGSGANVLTF.

The rearrangement uses TRBV5-1 and TRBJ2-1; D might be TRBD1 (6 bases). The closer fit of TRBJ2-7 to the DNA end suggests the J call may be wrong. CDR1 and CDR2 (germline): SGHRS, YFSETQ. CDR3 size: 16 residues. The CDR3 loop reads CASSSQGSGSYNEQYF. CDR3 nucleotide sequence: TGCGCCAGCAGCTCTCAGGGGTCGGGCTCCTACAATGAGCAGTACTTC.

Regarding this clonotype: The junction departs from the called germline gene at one end, perhaps through a read error. The rearrangement joins TRBV6-6 to TRBJ2-3; TRBD2 matches 7 bases. This CDR3 has 16 residues. The germline gives CDR1 MNHNY, CDR2 SVGAGI (reference sequence). CDR3 nucleotide sequence: TGTACCAGCAGTTCCAGCGGGGTACTTAGCACAGATACGCAGTATTTT. This translates into CTSSSSGVLSTDTQYF.

This clonotype was seen a single time. The junction does not match germline at one end; this may be a read error. This chain uses TRBV7-8 with TRBJ2-1, with 11 bases fitting TRBD2. The V gene's germline CDR1 is SGHVS and CDR2 FQNEAQ. There are 17 residues in the CDR3. Here the CDR3 DNA reads TGTGCCGGCAGCTTTGGCCTAGCGGGGGGATCTTACAATGAGCAGTTCTTC. It codes for CAGSFGLAGGSYNEQFF.

This clonotype was picked up a small number of times. The chain carries TRBV20-1 and TRBJ2-3, with D possibly TRBD2 on 6 matching bases. The CDR3 covers 15 residues. V lost 3 bases to trimming and J lost 2 bases, with 15 bases between them. The germline CDR1 and CDR2 sequences are DFQATT and SNEGSKA (reference sequence). The CDR3 bases are TGCAGTGCTAGCGTCCCCACGGGGGTCACAGATACGCAGTATTTT. It specifies CSASVPTGVTDTQYF.

CDR3 sequence: CASSPGGDSYNEQFF. CDR3 nucleotide sequence: TGTGCCAGCAGCCCCGGGGGGGACTCCTACAATGAGCAGTTCTTC. The chain joins TRBV4-2 to TRBJ2-1; 8 bases align to TRBD2. The CDR3 spans 15 residues. Trimming cost V 4 bases and J 0 bases; bases outside gene matches: 2. Germline CDR1 and CDR2: LGHNA and YNFKEQ.

This chain links TRBV7-2 with TRBJ2-7; a weak D match, TRBD2 (6 bases). This CDR3 is built from 13 residues. V was pared by 5 bases and J by 3 bases, with 11 bases between. Germline CDR1 SGHTA, CDR2 FQGNSA. CDR3 DNA sequence: TGTGCCAGCAGCCGTCCGGGGGACTACGAGCAGTACTTC. Encoded protein: CASSRPGDYEQYF.

This clonotype was seen just once. The chain uses TRBV5-5 and TRBJ2-4, with D uncertain. Germline assignment: CDR1 SGHKS and CDR2 YYEKEE (reference sequence). The CDR3 runs 11 residues. V was pared by 4 bases and J by 15 bases, with 14 bases between. The DNA for the CDR3 is TGTGCCAGCAGCCTACCGACTGAGCTGTACTTC. As protein: CASSLPTELYF.

This chain connects TRBV6-1 to TRBJ2-7, with D uncertain. This CDR3 is built from 13 residues. Trimming shortened V by 2 bases and J by 3 bases, and 8 bases separated the two germline ends. Germline lookup yields CDR1 MNHNS and CDR2 SASEGT. The CDR3 here is CASSERVHYEQYF. The CDR3 bases are TGTGCCAGCAGTGAAAGGGTCCACTACGAGCAGTACTTC.

This clonotype was seen a few times. This chain uses TRBV5-1 with TRBJ2-7, with unresolved D. The CDR3 has 15 amino acids. Per germline, CDR1 SGHRS and CDR2 YFSETQ. Trimming took 2 bases from V and 3 from J, leaving 15 bases between them. CDR3 nucleotides: TGCGCCAGCAGCTTACTTGACCCTTACGGCTACGAGCAGTACTTC. Its translation is CASSLLDPYGYEQYF.

The chain has TRBV20-1 and TRBJ2-7; possible D gene TRBD1, 6 bases. The CDR3 covers 13 residues. Trimming took 4 bases from V and 3 from J, leaving 13 bases between them. Germline CDR1 reads DFQATT; CDR2 reads SNEGSKA (reference sequence). The CDR3 is CSAKTGQFYEQYF. The CDR3, as DNA: TGCAGTGCTAAGACAGGACAGTTCTACGAGCAGTACTTC.

This clonotype was counted between two and nine times. The rearrangement links TRBV3-1 to TRBJ2-1; TRBD2 matches 9 bases. Losses at the gene ends were 0 bases for V and 8 bases for J; bases not matched to a gene: 11. Per germline, CDR1 LGHDT and CDR2 YNNKEL (reference sequence). The CDR3 has 17 amino acids. The CDR3: CASSQEGRLAGTDEQFF. CDR3 coding DNA: TGTGCCAGCAGCCAAGAAGGGCGGCTAGCGGGGACCGATGAGCAGTTCTTC.

The rearrangement uses TRBV7-2 and TRBJ2-1, with D possibly TRBD1 on 5 matching bases. V was trimmed by 2 bases and J by 5 bases, leaving 10 bases between them. Germline CDR1 and CDR2: SGHTA and FQGNSA. The CDR3 consists of 14 residues. Here the CDR3 reads CASSLRQLNNEQFF. CDR3 DNA sequence: TGTGCCAGCAGCTTACGACAGTTAAACAATGAGCAGTTCTTC.